Listed below are T cell receptor beta chains from one sample, sequenced in a study of blood T cells in healthy people across ages. TCRdb passed the 5' RACE reads through MiXCR, listing each CDR3 protein once. The sample yields roughly 680,000 distinct CDR3 sequences, 45% to 50% seen once. The sequencing input was blood. These receptors were obtained from a woman aged 60-75 years in good health. CDR3s include the opening cysteine and the closing phenylalanine or tryptophan. D genes are given only for firm matches. Where a row states a size, it is once, few, many or the class of an expanded clone; other rows omit it.

CDR3 protein,CDR3 DNA,D gene,J gene,clone size,V gene,CDR3 length
CASSRRTRGAQETQYF,TGTGCCAGCTCGCGACGGACTCGCGGGGCCCAAGAGACCCAGTACTTC,.,TRBJ2-5,.,TRBV18,16
CASSPPRERHSSYNEQYF,TGTGCCAGCAGTCCCCCCCGGGAGCGGCATAGCTCCTACAATGAGCAGTACTTC,.,TRBJ2-7,.,TRBV28,18
CASSARGLASGQYF,TGTGCCAGCAGCGCCCGGGGACTAGCGAGCGGGCAGTACTTC,TRBD2,TRBJ2-4,.,TRBV9,14
CASSSQRTRISTEAFF,TGTGCCAGCAGTTCTCAGAGGACAAGAATATCCACTGAAGCTTTCTTT,.,TRBJ1-1,.,TRBV27,16
CASSRLAGADEQYF,TGCGCCAGCAGCCGACTAGCGGGAGCCGATGAGCAGTACTTC,TRBD2,TRBJ2-7,few,TRBV5-1,14
CASRQTKTQETQYF,TGTGCCAGCAGACAGACAAAAACTCAAGAGACCCAGTACTTC,.,TRBJ2-5,.,TRBV6-2/TRBV6-3,14
CASSLVGWGTEAFF,TGCGCCAGCAGCTTGGTGGGGTGGGGCACTGAAGCTTTCTTT,.,TRBJ1-1,.,TRBV5-1,14
CASSFQGGSNYGYTF,TGTGCCAGCAGTTTTCAAGGAGGATCAAACTATGGCTACACCTTC,.,TRBJ1-2,.,TRBV28,15
CASSQASGTSGELFF,TGTGCCAGCAGCCAAGCTAGCGGGACGTCCGGGGAGCTGTTTTTT,TRBD2,TRBJ2-2,few,TRBV4-2,15
CASSFSGRPKTDTQYF,TGTGCCAGCAGCTTCAGCGGGAGGCCTAAAACAGATACGCAGTATTTT,TRBD2,TRBJ2-3,few,TRBV7-2,16
CSASWVATGGSYEQYF,TGCAGTGCTAGCTGGGTGGCGACAGGGGGTTCCTACGAGCAGTACTTC,TRBD1,TRBJ2-7,.,TRBV20-1,16
CASSLTRHSSNEQFF,TGTGCCAGCAGCTTAACCCGGCACAGCTCCAATGAGCAGTTCTTC,.,TRBJ2-1,few,TRBV7-2,15
CSAPKRTANEQFF,TGCAGTGCTCCAAAAAGGACGGCGAATGAGCAGTTCTTC,.,TRBJ2-1,.,TRBV20-1,13
CSGVVTYGQYF,TGCAGCGGTGTCGTTACCTACGGGCAGTACTTC,.,TRBJ2-7,.,TRBV29-1,11
CSARSPWTGDTQYF,TGCAGTGCTAGGTCACCATGGACCGGAGATACGCAGTATTTT,.,TRBJ2-3,.,TRBV20-1,14
CASRRGGGINYGYTF,TGCGCCAGCAGAAGAGGAGGGGGTATTAACTATGGCTACACCTTC,.,TRBJ1-2,.,TRBV4-1,15
CASSPGHEQFF,TGTGCCAGCAGCCCAGGGCATGAGCAGTTCTTC,.,TRBJ2-1,few,TRBV6-2/TRBV6-3,11
CASSPGPHKETQYF,TGTGCCAGCAGCCCGGGGCCCCACAAAGAGACCCAGTACTTC,.,TRBJ2-5,.,TRBV7-3,14
CASSLAYRMNTEAFF,TGTGCCAGCAGCTTAGCTTACAGAATGAACACTGAAGCTTTCTTT,.,TRBJ1-1,.,TRBV7-2,15